These 24 T cell receptor beta chains came from one sample sequenced in a study of CD8 T cells in ankylosing spondylitis. Study results and caveats: In ankylosing spondylitis blood, a motif of roughly 8 highly homologous TCR beta variants appeared characteristic.

These receptors' targets are unknown. TCRdb recomputed calls from the 5' RACE reads with MiXCR, one row per CDR3 protein. The sample consists of about 400,000 distinct CDR3 sequences, about 22% of them appearing once. Sequenced material: blood, either unsorted or a sorted T cell fraction (not recorded which). The receptor set was obtained from a male donor with ankylosing spondylitis.

This clonotype showed up many times. The chain uses TRBV29-1 and TRBJ2-7; TRBD1 agrees at 9 bases. Germline V gene data show CDR1 as SQVTM and CDR2 as ANQGSEA. The junction had 6 bases not matched to a gene; V was cut back by 6 bases and J by 3 bases. The CDR3 runs 13 residues. CDR3 sequence: CSVEDRGSYEQYF. CDR3 in DNA: TGCAGCGTCGAGGACAGGGGAAGCTACGAGCAGTACTTC.

A few counts support this clonotype. This chain connects TRBV5-1 to TRBJ1-6; the D is unclear. Per germline, CDR1 SGHRS and CDR2 YFSETQ. This CDR3 has 14 residues. Trimming took off 1 base at V and 7 bases at J, with 9 bases between the two ends. In DNA, the CDR3 is TGCGCCAGCAGCTTGCGATGGGAAAATTCACCCCTCCACTTT. It translates to CASSLRWENSPLHF.

This clonotype was counted only a few times. The J gene is TRBJ2-7, the V gene TRBV7-6; D may be TRBD1 (6 bases). The germline V and J ends were trimmed by 4 bases and 6 bases, with 16 bases remaining between them. Germline-derived CDR1 and CDR2 are SGHVS and FNYEAQ. The CDR3 spans 14 residues. The DNA for the CDR3 is TGTGCCAGCAGCTCAGGTGCAGGGGTCCCCGAGCAGTACTTC. Translating it yields CASSSGAGVPEQYF.

The chain has TRBV6-1 and TRBJ2-7, with unresolved D. This CDR3 is built from 15 residues. V was pared by 5 bases and J by 2 bases, with 16 bases between. The V gene's germline CDR1 is MNHNS and CDR2 SASEGT. The CDR3 DNA sequence: TGTGCCAGCAGTCCCGGCCGATCGGCAGCCTACGAGCAGTACTTC. This translates into CASSPGRSAAYEQYF.

The chain carries TRBV4-1 and TRBJ1-6; the D gene is possibly TRBD1 (6 bases). The CDR3 totals 16 residues. Germline V CDR1 and CDR2: MGHRA, YSYEKL. Trimming cost V 1 base and J 10 bases, with 17 bases left between them. The chain's CDR3 is CASSQAGQSLGSPLHF. The CDR3 DNA sequence: TGCGCCAGCAGCCAAGCCGGACAGTCCCTGGGATCACCCCTCCACTTT.

This chain connects TRBV28 to TRBJ2-3; TRBD1 agrees at 10 bases. Trimming cost V 2 bases and J 5 bases; bases outside gene matches: 10. The CDR3 contains 17 residues. Germline CDR1 MDHEN, CDR2 SYDVKM. The CDR3 protein is CASSLGVGQGDGDTQYF. CDR3 DNA sequence: TGTGCCAGCAGTTTAGGGGTTGGACAGGGGGATGGAGATACGCAGTATTTT.

This clonotype was seen a handful of times. The chain uses TRBV15 and TRBJ1-5; D might be TRBD1 (5 bases). Per the germline V gene, CDR1 is LNHNV and CDR2 is YYDKDF (reference sequence). CDR3 size: 15 residues. Trimming stripped 5 bases from V and 4 bases from J, with 15 bases between. CDR3 DNA: TGTGCCACCAGCGGCCGGGACGGATGGAATCAGCCCCAGCATTTT. Its translation is CATSGRDGWNQPQHF.

There are a few counts of this clonotype. The chain couples TRBV7-6 to TRBJ2-3; D is undetermined. V lost 0 bases, J lost 0 bases, and 13 bases lay in between. CDR1 and CDR2 (germline): SGHVS, FNYEAQ. This CDR3 region has 17 residues. CDR3 amino acids: CASSLARPAGSTDTQYF. DNA for the CDR3: TGTGCCAGCAGCTTAGCAAGGCCCGCTGGTAGCACAGATACGCAGTATTTT.

The V gene is TRBV11-3, the J gene TRBJ1-1; TRBD1 is a possible D gene (5 bases). The CDR3 contains 16 residues. Germline V gives CDR1 SGHNT, CDR2 YENEEA. V lost 2 bases to trimming and J lost 5 bases, with 18 bases between them. The CDR3 sequence: CASSLSRGVVGTEAFF. The CDR3 coding sequence is TGTGCCAGCAGCTTAAGTAGAGGGGTGGTAGGAACTGAAGCTTTCTTT.

V is TRBV5-1 and J is TRBJ1-5; D is perhaps TRBD1 (5 bases). The V end was cut by 4 bases, the J end by 0 bases, with 14 bases between. The length of the CDR3 is 16 residues. The germline V gene has CDR1 SGHRS and CDR2 YFSETQ. CDR3 residues: CASSPSGDLSNQPQHF. For the CDR3, the DNA is TGCGCCAGCAGCCCCAGTGGGGACCTTAGCAATCAGCCCCAGCATTTT.

The rearrangement links TRBV5-1 to TRBJ2-7; 7 nucleotides agree with TRBD1. The CDR3 has 15 amino acids. The germline V gene has CDR1 SGHRS and CDR2 YFSETQ. J gave up 5 bases and V 0 bases, and 8 bases lay outside the gene matches. CDR3 DNA sequence: TGCGCCAGCAGCTTGGGGGGACAGACTTGGGACGAGCAGTACTTC. It specifies CASSLGGQTWDEQYF. Full variable domain (outside the CDR3, taken from reference TRBV5-1 and TRBJ2-7): KAGVTQTPRYLIKTRGQQVTLSCSPISGHRSVSWYQQTPGQGLQFLFEYFSETQRNKGNFPGRFSGRQFSNSRSEMNVSTLELGDSALYLCASSLGGQTWDEQYFGPGTRLTVT.

Ten or more counts support this clonotype. The rearrangement joins TRBV5-1 to TRBJ2-2; a possible D gene is TRBD1 (6 bases). The CDR3 covers 15 residues. Germline V gene sequence: CDR1 SGHRS, CDR2 YFSETQ. Trimming cost V 0 bases and J 5 bases, with 11 bases left between them. CDR3 nucleotides: TGCGCCAGCAGCTTGGTGGGGGCGCGGACCGGGGAGCTGTTTTTT. Its protein product is CASSLVGARTGELFF.

This clonotype was seen only a few times. In DNA, the CDR3 is TGTGCCAGCAGCTTAGTAGGTTTCGCGAACACCGGGGAGCTGTTTTTT. This gives the protein CASSLVGFANTGELFF. The J gene is TRBJ2-2, the V gene TRBV7-2, with D unclear. CDR1 and CDR2 from the germline V gene are SGHTA and FQGNSA. There are 16 residues in the CDR3. V dropped 1 base and J dropped 0 bases, with 9 bases sitting between them.

V usage is TRBV6-1 and J usage is TRBJ2-1; 11 bases are shared with TRBD2. V lost 10 bases to trimming and J lost 8 bases; unmatched junction nucleotides: 13. CDR3 length equals 15 residues. The V gene's germline CDR1 is MNHNS and CDR2 SASEGT. The CDR3 is CATYHSGRAVDEQFF. In DNA, the CDR3 is TGTGCCACCTACCATAGCGGGAGGGCCGTGGATGAGCAGTTCTTC.

A few counts support this clonotype. This chain's CDR3 is CASQGGVEGPQHF. The DNA for the CDR3 is TGTGCCTCCCAGGGGGGCGTAGAGGGGCCCCAGCATTTT. This rearrangement joins TRBV2 to TRBJ1-5, with 7 bases identical to TRBD1. V trimming: 11 bases; J trimming: 9 bases; junction bases outside the gene matches: 13. The CDR3 consists of 13 residues. Germline V lookup: CDR1 SNHLY, CDR2 FYNNEI. Drawing the rest from reference TRBV2 and TRBJ1-5, the complete variable domain is EPEVTQTPSHQVTQMGQEVILRCVPISNHLYFYWYRQILGQKVEFLVSFYNNEISEKSEIFDDQFSVERPDGSNFTLKIRSTKLEDSAMYFCASQGGVEGPQHFGDGTRLSIL.

In its sample, this clonotype was seen a few times. The chain couples TRBV29-1 to TRBJ2-5; D may be TRBD2 (7 bases). With 4 bases removed from V and 4 bases from J, the gap between germline ends came to 10 bases. There are 12 residues in the CDR3. The germline V gene has CDR1 SQVTM and CDR2 ANQGSEA. As DNA, the CDR3 is TGCAGCGTTGTGAGGGGGGGAGAGACCCAGTACTTC. Its translation is CSVVRGGETQYF. The entire variable domain, with the rest obtained from reference TRBV29-1 and TRBJ2-5, is as follows: SAVISQKPSRDICQRGTSLTIQCQVDSQVTMMFWYRQQPGQSLTLIATANQGSEATYESGFVIDKFPISRPNLTFSTLTVSNMSPEDSSIYLCSVVRGGETQYFGPGTRLLVL.

In its sample, this clonotype was seen a few times. This chain uses TRBV10-3 with TRBJ1-1; unclear D gene. The CDR3 spans 13 residues. V dropped 5 bases and J dropped 4 bases, with 11 bases sitting between them. Germline CDR1 is ENHRY and CDR2 is SYGVKD. The CDR3 loop reads CAISHKVGTEAFF. CDR3 nucleotide sequence: TGTGCCATCAGTCATAAAGTGGGCACTGAAGCTTTCTTT.

This clonotype has more than one count but fewer than ten. The rearrangement uses TRBV18 and TRBJ2-7; possibly TRBD1 for D (5 bases). Germline CDR1 is KGHSH and CDR2 is LQKENI. The CDR3 consists of 13 residues. The V end was cut by 3 bases, the J end by 2 bases, with 8 bases between. The CDR3 sequence is CASSPRTTYEQYF. The CDR3 DNA reads as TGTGCCAGCTCACCTCGGACAACCTACGAGCAGTACTTC.

This chain uses TRBV12-3 or TRBV12-4 with TRBJ2-5; D gene unclear. Trimming stripped 3 bases from V and 4 bases from J, with 6 bases between. The CDR3 has 12 residues. The CDR3 loop reads CASSLTTETQYF. For the CDR3, the DNA is TGTGCCAGCAGTTTGACCACAGAGACCCAGTACTTC.

In nucleotides, the CDR3 is TGTGCCAGCAGCTTAACAAACAGCTTCTCTGGGGCCAACGTCCTGACTTTC. As protein: CASSLTNSFSGANVLTF. The chain carries TRBV7-3 and TRBJ2-6, with D uncertain. This CDR3 spans 17 amino acids. The V gene lost 0 bases and the J gene lost 0 bases, with 9 bases spanning the gap. Germline V gene lookup returns CDR1 SGHTA and CDR2 FQGTGA.

This clonotype was seen a few times. This sequence joins TRBV27 and TRBJ1-2, with D uncertain. The germline V gene has CDR1 MNHEY and CDR2 SMNVEV (reference sequence). V was trimmed by 5 bases and J by 0 bases, leaving 16 bases between them. CDR3 size: 16 residues. In nucleotides, the CDR3 is TGTGCCAGCAGTCCTCTCCTGGGAGGGTCTAACTATGGCTACACCTTC. This encodes CASSPLLGGSNYGYTF.

The chain combines TRBV2 with TRBJ2-7; 7 nucleotides agree with TRBD1. CDR1 and CDR2 (germline): SNHLY, FYNNEI. This CDR3 is built from 13 residues. The V segment lost 6 bases and the J segment 3 bases; nucleotides outside the gene matches: 5. CDR3 coding DNA: TGTGCCAGCAGCTGGGGACAGTACTACGAGCAGTACTTC. Protein: CASSWGQYYEQYF.

This chain uses TRBV27 with TRBJ1-2, with a tentative D call TRBD1 (6 bases). V was shortened by 2 bases and J by 5 bases, with 9 bases between the two germline ends. The germline gives CDR1 MNHEY, CDR2 SMNVEV (reference sequence). The CDR3 sequence is 13 residues long. Here the CDR3 DNA reads TGTGCCAGCAGTTTACAGGGGAAGTATGGCTACACCTTC. This sequence encodes CASSLQGKYGYTF.

This clonotype was seen repeatedly, ten times or more. The rearrangement links TRBV29-1 to TRBJ1-5; D remains ambiguous. Per germline, CDR1 SQVTM and CDR2 ANQGSEA. CDR3 length equals 15 residues. Between the trimmed V and J ends, which lost 1 base and 4 bases, there was a span of 14 bases. CDR3 in amino acids: CSVEVFGEPNQPQHF. The CDR3 DNA reads TGCAGCGTTGAAGTTTTCGGGGAACCAAATCAGCCCCAGCATTTT.